The TCR beta chain described here comes from a study of cytomegalovirus exposure and HLA in healthy donors. Worth noting for this clone: Its antigen is still unknown.

The study, taken as a whole, reports: Across donors, most TCRs were seen rarely, yet some public ones were widespread.

60 Vbeta and 13 Jbeta primers were used in PCR. Only in-frame clones appear in the TCRdb table, and some are missing; sequencing was by immunoSEQ multiplex PCR. Found here are around 140,000 clones; the top ten clones hold about 0.96%. Germline-derived CDR1 and CDR2 are SGHVS and FNYEAQ. This CDR3 region has 13 residues. V was trimmed by 1 base and J by 10 bases, leaving 13 bases between them. The chain carries TRBV7-6 and TRBJ1-1; tentative D call: TRBD1 (6 bases). The sequenced material came from PBMCs. The receptor comes from a male donor in good health and CMV-seronegative. The CDR3, as DNA: TGTGCCAGCAGCTTAGGGGAGGGACAAGCAGCTTTCTTT. Encoded protein: CASSLGEGQAAFF.